This T cell receptor beta chain derives from a study of blood T cell repertoires in COVID-19. This CDR3 has 15 amino acids. Trimming removed 4 bases at V and 0 bases at J, with 10 bases between. Germline values: CDR1 SGHTA, CDR2 FQGNSA. Libraries were prepared by immunoSEQ multiplex PCR; TCRdb keeps only in-frame clonotypes and omits some of them. In the table there are about 280,000 clones, 75% to 90% of which are singletons. The sequence derives from a woman under 40 who had recovered from COVID-19. Sequencing was done on a sample of peripheral blood. V usage is TRBV7-2 and J usage is TRBJ1-3, with D maybe TRBD1 (6 bases). CDR3 bases: TGTGCCAGCAGCTCACAGGGAGTCTCTGGAAACACCATATATTTT. This sequence encodes CASSSQGVSGNTIYF.